Listed here is a single T cell receptor beta chain. This clonotype has only a few counts. Its antigen is currently not known. Base qualities are not at hand, and no much larger clone is one base apart. This sample is part of a study of identical twins (dated by TCRdb to about 2016). Looking at the study overall: To test whether fetal clonotypes persist, the study used deep sequencing on TCR alpha and beta repertoires from monozygotic twins, unrelated adults of various ages, and cord blood. Replicate twin experiments were performed at different times using different library preparation protocols to rule out contamination.

V is pared back by 4 bases and J by 4 bases, with 13 bases lying between the germline termini. The CDR3 starts with the cysteine, ends with the phenylalanine, and has 14 residues. The retained sequence is limited to the CDR3, 42 bases, with the frame set at the first base. All donors were healthy Caucasians. Three pairs of female monozygotic twins, all aged roughly 18 to 29 years, were included in the twin cohort. Peripheral blood mononuclear cells were used as the source from which RNA for TCR libraries was isolated. The protocol used for the library was 5' RACE. Sequencing was performed on an Illumina HiSeq 2000. Template switching introduced a universal primer binding site; the final cDNA contained a unique molecular identifier, enabling accurate counting of TCR cDNA molecules. First-strand cDNA for TCR alpha and beta chains was synthesized from specific primers in the conserved constant-segment region. To control for contamination, every cDNA library carried two barcodes: a SMART-Mk sample barcode plus Illumina barcodes. TruSeq adapter sequences, together with Illumina sample barcodes, were added in two successive PCR steps. TCR alpha and beta cDNA libraries were sequenced on the Illumina HiSeq platform with custom primers. The authors' pipeline ran thus. Raw reads were processed with MiGEC to extract unique molecular identifiers, and MiXCR was used to determine CDR3 positions. For each individual, recombination models were inferred using an EM algorithm with the repgenHMM and IGoR tools. Shared clonotypes were analyzed with the tcR package in R, and sharing was normalized by the product of cloneset sizes. Out-of-frame nonproductive sequences were analyzed to study raw recombination free of thymic and clonal selection effects. In-frame beta chains were kept once TCRdb had trimmed the public reads at Q25 with fastp and called clones with MiXCR. All rows with the same CDR3 protein become a single entry with the most common DNA and genes. The V and J calls were determined by TCRdb, not by the authors. The sample table records roughly 720,000 distinct CDR3 sequences; around a sixth of these occur just once. Over 10% of the sample lies in the top ten.

General study outcomes and caveats: Out-of-frame TCR alpha sharing in monozygotic twins was systematically underestimated by recombination models, whereas sharing between unrelated individuals was in agreement with the recombination models. Compared with coincidental sharing between unrelated individuals, out-of-frame TCR alpha sequences shared between twins showed an excess of sequences with low generation probability. Fewer insertions were carried by abundant cord blood beta clonotypes, a similar but weaker trend appeared in young adult naive repertoires, and no such trend appeared in memory repertoires. Zero-insertion analyses could be partly confounded by invariant T cells such as MAIT and iNKT, though diverse VJ usage argued against such confounding for most clonotypes. Because the same donors could not be followed over many years, the conclusions relied on cross-sectional statistical analysis. Excess twin sharing in beta out-of-frame sequences was weaker because fewer shared sequences lowered the signal-to-noise ratio.

In addition, the sample was reused for a study of T cells expressing NK-cell markers. From that second study: TCR beta-chain repertoires were profiled in sorted CD3+CD56+NKG2C+, CD3+CD56+NKG2C- and CD3+CD56-NKG2C+ T-cell subsets from several donors. Of the eight sequenced donors, seven were found to be HCMV-seropositive and one was found to be HCMV-seronegative. In several experiments an anti-gammadeltaTCR antibody was added to restrict sorting to alphabetaTCR-expressing T cells. For five or six donors, the dominant CD3+CD56+NKG2C+ clonotypes were among the top 10 CD8+ clonotypes and accounted for about 1.0-7.5% of CD8+ T cells. Those dominant clonotypes were again the most abundant among CD3+CD56-NKG2C+ cells in a few donors, at about 28.3-60.1%. Whether the expanded NKG2C-expressing T cell clones were specific for HCMV antigens remained unclear. Randomly selected healthy volunteers, three men and five women, were used as the eight sequenced donors. HCMV serostatus was determined by detecting HCMV-specific IgG in serum with a commercial ELISA kit. For about 6 donors, unsorted PBMC were also used to sequence bulk peripheral blood T-cell repertoires. MIGEC handled demultiplexing of the reads and grouping by UMI, while MiTCR was used to assemble and quantify clonotypes. To remove erroneous sequences, TCR cDNA sequences were retained only when supported by two or more reads. Downstream repertoire analysis used the tcR package, and clonotypes were matched across fractions by CDR3 nucleotide sequence plus V segment. VDJmatch was used to annotate antigen specificity against VDJdb, with one amino acid substitution in CDR3 permitted.

The V and J segments used are TRBV12-3 or TRBV12-4 and TRBJ2-5; the D gene is perhaps TRBD1, from 6 matching bases. The sequencing sample was made of PBMCs. This TCR came from a woman aged 18 to 35 in good health. This receptor carries the CDR3 CASSSWQGRETQYF. The sequenced DNA: TGTGCCAGCAGTTCTTGGCAGGGGAGAGAGACCCAGTACTTC.